The 20 T cell receptor beta chains presented below share a single source sample, sequenced in a study of regulatory T cells in long-lasting Graves disease (dated by TCRdb to about 2021). The meaning of the sample's time point label: persistent/refractory GD, antithyroid drugs over 5 years with positive TRAb. RNA was extracted from PBMCs in TRIzol for both TCR sequencing and RNA sequencing. Library generation was performed with multiplex PCR. Reads for this sample came from an Illumina HiSeq 4000. To build TCR beta libraries, CDR3 regions were amplified by Arm-PCR using iRepertoire HTBI primers. The public reads were run again by TCRdb, first through fastp at Q25 and then through MiXCR, and only productive beta chains were kept. CDR3 protein duplicates are merged, each entry listing the most common genes and DNA. The sample table contains a few hundred thousand distinct CDR3 sequences; only one count was recorded for about 23% of them. The top ten clonotypes cover around 30% of the sample.

The sample in question was peripheral blood mononuclear cells (PBMCs), obtained when the disease was refractory, from a patient treated with antithyroid drugs. These receptors were collected from a woman between 40 and 50 years old with Graves disease. Donor details come from another sample of the same person, matched by shared clones.

The chain joins TRBV11-2 to TRBJ1-5; 7 positions agree with TRBD1. CDR3 length: 16 amino acids. V shed 3 bases and J 1 base; nucleotides not matched to a gene: 6. CDR1 SGHAT and CDR2 FQNNGV come from the germline V gene. The CDR3 sequence is CASSFKGAWSNQPQHF. CDR3 nucleotide sequence: TGTGCCAGCAGCTTTAAGGGGGCTTGGAGCAATCAGCCCCAGCATTTT.

In this sample, this clonotype turned up many times. The CDR3 sequence is CASSAGTKGEQFF. The CDR3 DNA sequence: TGTGCCAGCAGTGCCGGGACTAAAGGTGAGCAGTTCTTC. This chain uses TRBV27 with TRBJ2-1; 7 bases are shared with TRBD2. The V and J ends lost 5 bases and 9 bases, in that order; junction bases with no gene match: 7. CDR3 length equals 13 residues. CDR1 is MNHEY, CDR2 SMNVEV, per germline (reference sequence).

This clonotype came up many times. This chain connects TRBV20-1 to TRBJ1-1; the D is unclear. CDR1 DFQATT and CDR2 SNEGSKA come from the germline V gene (reference sequence). Deletions cut 1 base from V and 3 bases from J, with 9 bases between. This CDR3 comprises 13 residues. The DNA of the CDR3 is TGCAGTGCTAGAGGTGGATATGACACTGAAGCTTTCTTT. It yields the protein CSARGGYDTEAFF.

In regard to this clonotype: This CDR3 fails to terminate in the conserved phenylalanine or tryptophan, so it likely reflects a read error. The rearrangement links TRBV20-1 to TRBJ1-1; D may be TRBD1 (6 bases). In germline, CDR1 is DFQATT, CDR2 SNEGSKA (reference sequence). V lost 1 base and J lost 3, with 12 bases in between. This CDR3 comprises 14 residues. CDR3 in amino acids: CSARAGAADTEAFL. The CDR3 DNA sequence: TGCAGTGCTAGAGCAGGGGCCGCGGACACTGAAGCTTTCCTT.

This clonotype was found many times. This chain joins TRBV4-1 and TRBJ2-5; unclear D gene. Per germline, CDR1 MGHRA and CDR2 YSYEKL. V was trimmed by 1 base and J by 1 base, leaving 7 bases between them. The CDR3 loop spans 14 amino acids. CDR3 coding DNA: TGCGCCAGCAGCCAAGGACGCTTCCAAGAGACCCAGTACTTC. This codes for CASSQGRFQETQYF.

This clonotype was seen more than once but under ten times. This rearrangement joins TRBV20-1 to TRBJ1-1, with D uncertain. CDR1 is DFQATT and CDR2 is SNEGSKA in the germline V gene (reference sequence). Trimming took 4 bases from V and 3 from J, leaving 9 bases between them. CDR3 size: 12 residues. CDR3 amino acids: CSAKRVYTEAFF. CDR3 nucleotide sequence: TGCAGTGCTAAGAGGGTTTACACTGAAGCTTTCTTT.

This clonotype has at least ten counts. The rearrangement joins TRBV2 to TRBJ1-2; TRBD1 aligns across 7 bases. The CDR3 contains 15 residues. Germline V CDR1 and CDR2: SNHLY, FYNNEI. V trimming: 6 bases; J trimming: 4 bases; junction bases outside the gene matches: 11. Written as DNA, the CDR3 is TGTGCCAGCAGGCCGGCCAGGGGGTTAAGCTATGGCTACACCTTC. Amino acids: CASRPARGLSYGYTF.

The chain uses TRBV12-3 or TRBV12-4 and TRBJ1-1, with unresolved D. Deletions cut 8 bases from V and 5 bases from J, with 15 bases between. The CDR3 extends over 13 amino acids. The CDR3 here is CASRRTWGTEAFF. In DNA, the CDR3 is TGTGCCAGCCGCCGCACCTGGGGTACTGAAGCTTTCTTT.

The sample holds many counts of this clonotype. This chain connects TRBV11-2 to TRBJ2-5, with D uncertain. V lost 5 bases and J 5 bases, leaving 18 bases between the germline ends. This CDR3 is built from 15 residues. Germline V CDR1 and CDR2: SGHAT, FQNNGV. In DNA, the CDR3 is TGTGCCAGCAGCCTGGACGTGGGTCTTTGGGAGACCCAGTACTTC. Protein: CASSLDVGLWETQYF.

This clonotype was counted ten times or more. This sequence joins TRBV28 and TRBJ2-7; 7 bases match TRBD1. CDR1 and CDR2 (germline): MDHEN, SYDVKM. V lost 3 bases and J lost 4; bases outside the gene matches: 6. CDR3 length: 14 amino acids. CDR3 in amino acids: CASSLGTEGYEQYF. The CDR3 DNA follows: TGTGCCAGCAGTTTGGGGACAGAAGGGTACGAGCAGTACTTC.

The rearrangement links TRBV6-1 to TRBJ1-5, with D possibly matching TRBD1 (6 bases). Looked up from germline, CDR1 is MNHNS and CDR2 is SASEGT. V gave up 7 bases and J gave up 0 bases, with 16 bases separating them. The length of the CDR3 is 16 residues. CDR3 bases: TGTGCCAGCACTCAACAGGGCATTTATAGCAATCAGCCCCAGCATTTT. Translation: CASTQQGIYSNQPQHF.

The rearrangement links TRBV28 to TRBJ1-5; a possible D gene is TRBD1 (6 bases). The germline V gene encodes CDR1 MDHEN and CDR2 SYDVKM. There are 17 residues in the CDR3. With 4 bases removed from V and 5 bases from J, the gap between germline ends came to 21 bases. The CDR3 protein is CASSYSSVGGQDQPQHF. CDR3 DNA: TGTGCCAGCAGTTACTCCAGTGTGGGGGGGCAAGATCAGCCCCAGCATTTT.

This clonotype was detected ten times or more. The CDR3 sequence is CASSPGVPRPQHF. CDR3 coding DNA: TGTGCCAGCAGTCCAGGGGTGCCTAGGCCCCAGCATTTT. This chain links TRBV28 with TRBJ1-5; tentative D call: TRBD1 (6 bases). This CDR3 region has 13 residues. The ends were cut back, 5 bases at V and 9 bases at J, with 14 bases in the middle. CDR1 MDHEN and CDR2 SYDVKM come from the germline V gene.

At least ten counts were recorded for this clonotype. This chain connects TRBV12-3 or TRBV12-4 to TRBJ1-5; D remains ambiguous. Trimming removed 7 bases from V and 5 bases from J, with 9 bases in between. The length of the CDR3 is 12 residues. The CDR3 region is CASTWGDQPQHF. In DNA, the CDR3 is TGTGCCAGCACTTGGGGAGATCAGCCCCAGCATTTT.

V usage is TRBV5-6 and J usage is TRBJ2-6; tentative D call: TRBD1 (6 bases). V lost 4 bases, J lost 4 bases, and 12 bases lay in between. Germline CDR1 and CDR2: SGHDT and YYEEEE. This CDR3 contains 15 residues. CDR3 sequence (DNA): TGTGCCAGCAGCCCTGCAGGGGCCGGGGCCAACGTCCTGACTTTC. Amino acids: CASSPAGAGANVLTF. Together with reference TRBV5-6 and TRBJ2-6, the CDR3 gives the full variable domain: DAGVTQSPTHLIKTRGQQVTLRCSPKSGHDTVSWYQQALGQGPQFIFQYYEEEERQRGNFPDRFSGHQFPNYSSELNVNALLLGDSALYLCASSPAGAGANVLTFGAGSRLTVL.

This clonotype was seen ten or more times. The rearrangement joins TRBV28 to TRBJ2-7, with TRBD1 as a possible D gene (6 bases). With 5 bases removed from V and 0 bases from J, the gap between germline ends came to 11 bases. There are 14 residues in the CDR3. The germline V gene has CDR1 MDHEN and CDR2 SYDVKM. In DNA, the CDR3 is TGTGCCAGCAGTCCGGGACACCTCTCCTACGAGCAGTACTTC. Translation: CASSPGHLSYEQYF.

The genes are TRBV29-1 and TRBJ2-2, with 7 bases fitting TRBD1. Germline-derived CDR1 and CDR2 are SQVTM and ANQGSEA. The junction had 2 bases not matched to a gene; V was cut back by 4 bases and J by 6 bases. This CDR3 spans 12 amino acids. The CDR3 nucleotides read TGCAGCGTTGCCACAGGGGCCGGGGAGCTGTTTTTT. It codes for CSVATGAGELFF.

This chain joins TRBV6-1 and TRBJ1-1; tentative D call: TRBD1 (5 bases). The CDR3 extends over 13 amino acids. CDR1 is MNHNS, CDR2 SASEGT, per germline. V lost 2 bases and J lost 4, with 8 bases in between. Here the CDR3 DNA reads TGTGCCAGCAGTGAACGGGGGGGCACTGAAGCTTTCTTT. It codes for CASSERGGTEAFF.

This clonotype has at least ten counts. The J gene is TRBJ2-5, the V gene TRBV28, with TRBD1 identical over 9 bases. The trim removed 4 bases at V and 5 bases at J, leaving 14 bases unmatched. This CDR3 spans 17 amino acids. Germline CDR1 MDHEN, CDR2 SYDVKM. CDR3 protein: CASSYPLDGQGPETQYF. CDR3 in DNA: TGTGCCAGCAGTTACCCCCTTGACGGACAGGGGCCTGAGACCCAGTACTTC.

This clonotype was seen many times. The chain couples TRBV20-1 to TRBJ1-1; D gene uncertain. This CDR3 has 12 amino acids. Germline CDR1 reads DFQATT; CDR2 reads SNEGSKA (reference sequence). V lost 7 bases and J 1 base, leaving 10 bases between the germline ends. CDR3 nucleotides: TGCAGTGTCAAGGCCAGGAACACTGAAGCTTTCTTT. It codes for CSVKARNTEAFF.